This TCR beta chain was captured in a study of shared clonotypes between healthy human individuals. The germline V gene encodes CDR1 MNHEY and CDR2 SVGAGI. This CDR3 is 15 amino acids long. V lost 5 bases to trimming and J lost 5 bases; unmatched junction nucleotides: 8. Sequencing used immunoSEQ multiplex PCR; TCRdb keeps in-frame clones, though not all of them. This repertoire shows more than 900,000 clones, around 78% found once; its top ten account for roughly 0.65%. The sequence derives from a man in his late teens or twenties in good health. Some clones in this sample may be carry-over from other donors' samples. The chain has TRBV6-5 and TRBJ1-5; 8 nucleotides align to TRBD1. The source material was memory CD4+ T cells from PBMCs. The subset is: CD45RA-negative fraction. CDR3 sequence reads: CASSRGQGAHQPQHF. The CDR3 DNA reads as TGTGCCAGCAGTCGGGGCCAGGGGGCCCATCAGCCCCAGCATTTT.